A selection of T cell receptor beta chains follows, all from one sample in a study of blood T cell repertoires in COVID-19. The repertoire was sequenced with immunoSEQ multiplex PCR; TCRdb's copy has only in-frame clones and lacks some. The sample lists about 210,000 clones; around 86% were seen once. Sample: PBMCs or T cells enriched from blood (not recorded which). Every receptor here comes from a young man in a cohort exposed to, infected with or recovered from COVID-19 (not recorded which). Both conserved end residues are part of each CDR3. D genes are given only for firm matches. Rows may omit the clone size; those that give it use once, few, many or a size class.

v_call: TRBV5-1; j_call: TRBJ2-2; clone_size: -; d_call: TRBD2; cdr3_nt: TGCGCCAGCAGCCCGCTGCGTCCTAGCGGCAACACCGGGGAGCTGTTTTTT; cdr3_aa: CASSPLRPSGNTGELFF
v_call: TRBV6-6; j_call: TRBJ2-7; clone_size: -; d_call: TRBD1; cdr3_nt: TGTGCCAGCAGAAGACAGGGACATGAGCAGTACTTC; cdr3_aa: CASRRQGHEQYF
v_call: TRBV6-1; j_call: TRBJ1-5; clone_size: once; d_call: TRBD1; cdr3_nt: TGTGCCAGCAGTGAGGGACAGGCGCCTAGCAATCAGCCCCAGCATTTT; cdr3_aa: CASSEGQAPSNQPQHF
v_call: TRBV6-6; j_call: TRBJ1-5; clone_size: -; d_call: -; cdr3_nt: TGTGCCAGCAGCTCGATAGCGGGGAAGGGCAATCAGCCCCAGCATTTT; cdr3_aa: CASSSIAGKGNQPQHF
v_call: TRBV19; j_call: TRBJ2-1; clone_size: -; d_call: -; cdr3_nt: TGTGCCAGTTCCCAGGCGGGGCTAAATGAGCAGTTCTTC; cdr3_aa: CASSQAGLNEQFF
v_call: TRBV14; j_call: TRBJ2-1; clone_size: -; d_call: -; cdr3_nt: TGTGCCAGCAGCCGAAACGCCCTACGGCGGCAGGGTGCCTACAATGAGCAGTTCTTC; cdr3_aa: CASSRNALRRQGAYNEQFF
v_call: TRBV5-6; j_call: TRBJ1-6; clone_size: -; d_call: TRBD1; cdr3_nt: TGTGCCAGCAGCCCCCTAGGGACAGCAAATTCACCCCTCCACTTT; cdr3_aa: CASSPLGTANSPLHF
v_call: TRBV14; j_call: TRBJ2-7; clone_size: -; d_call: -; cdr3_nt: TGTGCCAGCAGCCAATGGCGGGAGCAGTACTTC; cdr3_aa: CASSQWREQYF
v_call: TRBV21-1; j_call: TRBJ1-1; clone_size: -; d_call: -; cdr3_nt: TGTGCCAGCAGCACGGTCCTCCGACAGGGGAGAAGGAGCACTGAAGCTTTCTTT; cdr3_aa: CASSTVLRQGRRSTEAFF
v_call: TRBV7-3; j_call: TRBJ2-1; clone_size: -; d_call: -; cdr3_nt: TGTGCCAGCAGCTTACGGGAATACAATGAGCAGTTCTTC; cdr3_aa: CASSLREYNEQFF
v_call: TRBV7-2; j_call: TRBJ1-1; clone_size: once; d_call: TRBD1; cdr3_nt: TGTGCCAGCAGCACGACAGGGGCCGGGACTGAAGCTTTCTTT; cdr3_aa: CASSTTGAGTEAFF
v_call: TRBV6-5; j_call: TRBJ1-3; clone_size: -; d_call: -; cdr3_nt: TGTGCCAGCAGTTACTCGCAGGAATTGGCTGGAAACACCATATATTTT; cdr3_aa: CASSYSQELAGNTIYF
v_call: TRBV6-1; j_call: TRBJ1-2; clone_size: -; d_call: TRBD1; cdr3_nt: TGTGCCAGCAGTGATCGGCAGGGGGCGCATGGCTACACCTTC; cdr3_aa: CASSDRQGAHGYTF
v_call: TRBV28; j_call: TRBJ2-7; clone_size: -; d_call: TRBD2; cdr3_nt: TGTGCCAGCAGACCTCGGACTAGCGGAACCTACGAGCAGTACTTC; cdr3_aa: CASRPRTSGTYEQYF
v_call: TRBV5-8; j_call: TRBJ1-2; clone_size: -; d_call: -; cdr3_nt: TGTGCCAGCAGCTTGAGACCGCCTAGGATTGGCTACACCTTC; cdr3_aa: CASSLRPPRIGYTF
v_call: TRBV6-1; j_call: TRBJ2-1; clone_size: once; d_call: TRBD1; cdr3_nt: TGTGCCAGCAGTGACCTACACAGGGGGTCAAATGAGCAGTTCTTC; cdr3_aa: CASSDLHRGSNEQFF
v_call: TRBV2; j_call: TRBJ1-2; clone_size: -; d_call: TRBD1; cdr3_nt: TGTGCCAGCACTGAAAACAGGGGTTCTAACTATGGCTACACCTTC; cdr3_aa: CASTENRGSNYGYTF
v_call: TRBV18; j_call: TRBJ1-3; clone_size: -; d_call: -; cdr3_nt: TGTGCCAGCTCACCAGTTACGGGGAGCTCTGGAAACACCATATATTTT; cdr3_aa: CASSPVTGSSGNTIYF
v_call: TRBV6-5; j_call: TRBJ1-2; clone_size: -; d_call: TRBD1; cdr3_nt: TGTGCCAGCAGTACAGGACAGGGCGCTAACTATGGCTACACCTTC; cdr3_aa: CASSTGQGANYGYTF
v_call: TRBV27; j_call: TRBJ1-6; clone_size: -; d_call: TRBD1; cdr3_nt: TGTGCCAGCAGTTTTAAGGACAGGGGGCTGGATTCACCCCTCCACTTT; cdr3_aa: CASSFKDRGLDSPLHF
v_call: TRBV3-1/TRBV3-2; j_call: TRBJ1-6; clone_size: -; d_call: -; cdr3_nt: TGTGCCAGCAGCCAAGATGAGCGGTCGCCCCTCCACTTT; cdr3_aa: CASSQDERSPLHF
v_call: TRBV5-4; j_call: TRBJ1-4; clone_size: -; d_call: TRBD1; cdr3_nt: TGTGCCAGCAGCTTGGCCGGACAGGGGGGGGAAAAACTGTTTTTT; cdr3_aa: CASSLAGQGGEKLFF
v_call: TRBV27; j_call: TRBJ2-7; clone_size: few; d_call: TRBD1; cdr3_nt: TGTGCCACCCGGGACAGGGGATGGGAGCAGTACTTC; cdr3_aa: CATRDRGWEQYF
v_call: TRBV7-8; j_call: TRBJ2-5; clone_size: -; d_call: -; cdr3_nt: TGTGCCAGCAGCTTTAAAGAGACCCAGTACTTC; cdr3_aa: CASSFKETQYF
v_call: TRBV5-1; j_call: TRBJ1-3; clone_size: few; d_call: -; cdr3_nt: TGCGCCAGCAGCCTAGAAGGACAGTATGGAAACACCATATATTTT; cdr3_aa: CASSLEGQYGNTIYF
v_call: TRBV7-8; j_call: TRBJ1-5; clone_size: -; d_call: -; cdr3_nt: TGTGCCAGCAGCTTAAGGGGCAGCCTCCAGCCCCAGCATTTT; cdr3_aa: CASSLRGSLQPQHF
v_call: TRBV7-2; j_call: TRBJ2-1; clone_size: -; d_call: TRBD2; cdr3_nt: TGTGCCAGCAGCTTGCTAGCGGGAGGGCCGCGGGGGAATGAGCAGTTCTTC; cdr3_aa: CASSLLAGGPRGNEQFF
v_call: TRBV27; j_call: TRBJ2-1; clone_size: few; d_call: -; cdr3_nt: TGTGCCAGCAGTTTTAACCCCCTAGGGGGAGTCACCTACAATGAGCAGTTCTTC; cdr3_aa: CASSFNPLGGVTYNEQFF
v_call: TRBV6-7; j_call: TRBJ1-1; clone_size: -; d_call: -; cdr3_nt: TGTGCCAGCGGTTCCCTCGGGTGGACTGAAGCTTTCTTT; cdr3_aa: CASGSLGWTEAFF
v_call: TRBV5-1; j_call: TRBJ2-2; clone_size: -; d_call: -; cdr3_nt: TGCGCCAGCAGCTTGGCACTAGGGGACACCGGCCTTACGAACACCGGGGAGCTGTTTTTT; cdr3_aa: CASSLALGDTGLTNTGELFF
v_call: TRBV28; j_call: TRBJ2-1; clone_size: -; d_call: TRBD1; cdr3_nt: TGTGCCAGCAGGAGGACAGGGGGAGGTTACAATGAGCAGTTCTTC; cdr3_aa: CASRRTGGGYNEQFF
v_call: TRBV5-1; j_call: TRBJ2-1; clone_size: -; d_call: TRBD2; cdr3_nt: TGCGCCAGCAGCTTCCGGACTAGCGGGAGGAACATGGAGCAGTTCTTC; cdr3_aa: CASSFRTSGRNMEQFF
v_call: TRBV4-2; j_call: TRBJ2-5; clone_size: -; d_call: -; cdr3_nt: TGTGCCAGCAGCCAAGAAGACCACAGGATTGACCAAGAGACCCAGTACTTC; cdr3_aa: CASSQEDHRIDQETQYF
v_call: TRBV6-5; j_call: TRBJ1-1; clone_size: -; d_call: -; cdr3_nt: TGTGCCAGCAGACCGAGGGCCACTGAAGCTTTCTTT; cdr3_aa: CASRPRATEAFF
v_call: TRBV6-5; j_call: TRBJ2-1; clone_size: -; d_call: TRBD2; cdr3_nt: TGTGCCAGCAGTTACTTGGGGACTACTTTGAATGAGCAGTTCTTC; cdr3_aa: CASSYLGTTLNEQFF
v_call: TRBV27; j_call: TRBJ1-1; clone_size: -; d_call: -; cdr3_nt: TGTGCCAGTCATTTCTCCCGGACAGCGAACACTGAAGCTTTCTTT; cdr3_aa: CASHFSRTANTEAFF
v_call: TRBV9; j_call: TRBJ2-3; clone_size: -; d_call: TRBD2; cdr3_nt: TGTGCCAGCAGCGTAGAAGGGACTAGCGGGTACACAGATACGCAGTATTTT; cdr3_aa: CASSVEGTSGYTDTQYF
v_call: TRBV7-2; j_call: TRBJ2-2; clone_size: few; d_call: TRBD2; cdr3_nt: TGTGCCAGCAGCTGGACTAGCGGAGACACCGGGGAGCTGTTTTTT; cdr3_aa: CASSWTSGDTGELFF